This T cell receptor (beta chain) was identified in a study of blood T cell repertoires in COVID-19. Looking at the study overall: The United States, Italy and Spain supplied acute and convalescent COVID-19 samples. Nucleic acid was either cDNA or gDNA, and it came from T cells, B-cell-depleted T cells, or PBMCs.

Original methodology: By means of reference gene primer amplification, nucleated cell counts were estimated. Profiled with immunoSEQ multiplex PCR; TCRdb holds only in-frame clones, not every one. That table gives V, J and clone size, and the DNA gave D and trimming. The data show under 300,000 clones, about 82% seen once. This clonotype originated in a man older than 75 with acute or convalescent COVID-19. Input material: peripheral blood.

CDR3 amino acids: CAGTSSASSYEQYF. Written as DNA, the CDR3 is TGTGCCGGGACGTCTAGCGCAAGCTCCTACGAGCAGTACTTC. The chain uses TRBV7-9 and TRBJ2-7; a weak D match, TRBD2 (6 bases). Per the germline V gene, CDR1 is SEHNR and CDR2 is FQNEAQ (reference sequence). The CDR3 runs 14 residues. V was cut by 11 bases and J by 0 bases, with 17 bases left in between. Filled out from reference TRBV7-9 and TRBJ2-7, the complete variable domain reads DTGVSQNPRHKITKRGQNVTFRCDPISEHNRLYWYRQTLGQGPEFLTYFQNEAQLEKSRLLSDRFSAERPKGSFSTLEIQRTEQGDSAMYLCAGTSSASSYEQYFGPGTRLTVT.